This TCR beta chain originates from a study of T cells in Graves' hyperthyroidism and ophthalmopathy. About the research overall: Before any treatment, at initial diagnosis, peripheral blood was collected. Points from the study as a whole: The model's output predicted ophthalmopathy at a median of about 5.9 months prior to onset. The majority of expanded thyroid clonotypes above 0.001 also appeared in blood.

Diagnoses were made from clinical symptoms, serum measures (thyroxine and TRAb), thyroid ultrasound and orbital computed tomography. Germline V gene data show CDR1 as ENHRY and CDR2 as SYGVKD. Deletions cut 6 bases from V and 3 bases from J, with 14 bases between. CDR3 length: 14 amino acids. This clonotype was seen many times. Antigen unknown. Researchers amplified the TCR beta CDR3 regions from RNA transcripts. HTBI primers drove first-round RT-PCR of the TCR CDR3. TCRdb fed the multiplex PCR reads into MiXCR, producing one record per CDR3 protein. The profile covers around 600,000 distinct CDR3 sequences, with around 14% appearing a single time and roughly 6.9% taken by the ten largest.

Material: blood. The clonotype comes from a woman in her late teens or twenties with Graves' ophthalmopathy. This sequence joins TRBV10-3 and TRBJ1-2; D might be TRBD1 (5 bases). The CDR3 DNA reads as TGTGCCATCAGGGCTAGCAGGGACGACTATGGCTACACCTTC. It codes for CAIRASRDDYGYTF.